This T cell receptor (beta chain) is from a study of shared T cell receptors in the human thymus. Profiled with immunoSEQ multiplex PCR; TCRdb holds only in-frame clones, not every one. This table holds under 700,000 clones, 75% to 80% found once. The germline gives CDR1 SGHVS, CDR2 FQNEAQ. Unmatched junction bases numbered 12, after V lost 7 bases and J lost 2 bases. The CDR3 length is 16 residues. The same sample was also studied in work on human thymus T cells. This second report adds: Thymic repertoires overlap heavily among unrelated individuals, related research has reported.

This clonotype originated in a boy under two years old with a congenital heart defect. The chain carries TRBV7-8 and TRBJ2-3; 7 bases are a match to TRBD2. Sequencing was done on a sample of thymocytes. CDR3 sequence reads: CASIRSGAPPTDTQYF. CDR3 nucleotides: TGTGCCAGCATCCGAAGCGGGGCCCCTCCCACAGATACGCAGTATTTT.